The 25 T cell receptor beta chains in this list originate from one sample, sequenced in a study of blood T cell repertoires in COVID-19. Using immunoSEQ multiplex PCR, the repertoire was profiled, and TCRdb retains in-frame clones only, with some absent. The sample records approximately 260,000 clones, approximately 83% being singletons. The sequenced material came from peripheral blood. These receptors all come from an older woman with acute or convalescent COVID-19.

The table lists this clone with a count of one. The same CDR3 arises from other DNA sequences in this sample as well. The genes are TRBV5-1 and TRBJ1-1; D might be TRBD1 (5 bases). Trimming pared 0 bases from V and 4 bases from J, leaving 10 bases between. Looked up from germline, CDR1 is SGHRS and CDR2 is YFSETQ. The CDR3 loop spans 14 amino acids. The CDR3 DNA follows: TGCGCCAGCAGCTTGGGGAGGGGTCCCACTGAAGCTTTCTTT. Its translation is CASSLGRGPTEAFF.

The chain combines TRBV27 with TRBJ2-5, with 8 bases aligning to TRBD2. Germline CDR1 MNHEY, CDR2 SMNVEV (reference sequence). The CDR3 spans 15 residues. Losses at the gene ends were 5 bases for V and 4 bases for J; bases not matched to a gene: 9. The CDR3 DNA reads TGTGCCAGCAGTAGGACTAGCTCCGTGGCAGAGACCCAGTACTTC. Translated, it gives CASSRTSSVAETQYF.

V is TRBV7-9 and J is TRBJ1-1; D perhaps matches TRBD1 (5 bases). CDR1 SEHNR and CDR2 FQNEAQ come from the germline V gene (reference sequence). The CDR3 totals 15 residues. Trimming took off 0 bases at V and 11 bases at J, with 19 bases between the two ends. CDR3: CASSLAIIRQGRAFF. DNA for the CDR3: TGTGCCAGCAGCTTAGCTATAATACGGCAGGGAAGGGCTTTCTTT.

This clone was observed a single time. The CDR3 here is CASSVDPGIVGNTEAFF. In nucleotides, the CDR3 is TGTGCCAGCAGCGTAGATCCAGGGATCGTTGGGAACACTGAAGCTTTCTTT. The V call is TRBV9, the J call TRBJ1-1, with a weak D call TRBD1 (5 bases). The CDR3 covers 17 residues. CDR1 and CDR2 (germline): SGDLS, YYNGEE. Trimming took off 0 bases at V and 1 base at J, with 16 bases between the two ends. The whole variable domain, filled in from reference TRBV9 and TRBJ1-1, reads DSGVTQTPKHLITATGQRVTLRCSPRSGDLSVYWYQQSLDQGLQFLIQYYNGEERAKGNILERFSAQQFPDLHSELNLSSLELGDSALYFCASSVDPGIVGNTEAFFGQGTRLTVV.

This chain uses TRBV7-8 with TRBJ1-2, with 8 bases aligning to TRBD1. V trimming: 5 bases; J trimming: 0 bases; junction bases outside the gene matches: 2. Germline CDR1 is SGHVS and CDR2 is FQNEAQ. The CDR3 consists of 14 residues. This CDR3 is CASSPGGANYGYTF. In DNA form, the CDR3 reads TGTGCCAGCAGCCCAGGGGGCGCTAACTATGGCTACACCTTC. Full variable domain (outside the CDR3, taken from reference TRBV7-8 and TRBJ1-2): GAGVSQSPRYKVAKRGQDVALRCDPISGHVSLFWYQQALGQGPEFLTYFQNEAQLDKSGLPSDRFFAERPEGSVSTLKIQRTQQEDSAVYLCASSPGGANYGYTFGSGTRLTVV.

The chain joins TRBV19 to TRBJ1-1; D is undetermined. Germline assignment: CDR1 LNHDA and CDR2 SQIVND (reference sequence). Trimming removed 6 bases at V and 0 bases at J, with 14 bases between. This CDR3 contains 15 residues. The CDR3 spells CASRAPGFMNTEAFF. CDR3 bases: TGTGCCAGTAGGGCCCCAGGATTTATGAACACTGAAGCTTTCTTT.

This sequence joins TRBV23-1 and TRBJ2-5; no clear D. TRBV23-1 is labeled an ORF, and its function is uncertain. The CDR3 length is 15 residues. The V and J ends lost 1 base and 2 bases respectively, with 11 bases between them. The CDR3 region is CASSQWARPQETQYF. The CDR3 DNA is TGCGCCAGCAGTCAATGGGCAAGGCCACAAGAGACCCAGTACTTC.

V is TRBV29-1 and J is TRBJ1-6; TRBD1 is a possible D gene (6 bases). CDR3 size: 12 residues. V was trimmed by 5 bases and J by 8 bases, leaving 10 bases between them. Germline V gene sequence: CDR1 SQVTM, CDR2 ANQGSEA. This CDR3 reads CSVQQGDSPLHF. For the CDR3, the DNA is TGCAGCGTTCAACAGGGAGATTCACCCCTCCACTTT.

The chain is built from TRBV28 and TRBJ1-4, with a possible D match to TRBD1 (5 bases). V was pared by 5 bases and J by 0 bases, with 10 bases between. CDR1 MDHEN and CDR2 SYDVKM come from the germline V gene. The CDR3 is made up of 15 amino acids. The CDR3 DNA follows: TGTGCCAGCAGTCTTGGAGGGGCAACTAATGAAAAACTGTTTTTT. It translates to CASSLGGATNEKLFF. Full variable domain (missing parts from reference TRBV28 and TRBJ1-4): DVKVTQSSRYLVKRTGEKVFLECVQDMDHENMFWYRQDPGLGLRLIYFSYDVKMKEKGDIPEGYSVSREKKERFSLILESASTNQTSMYLCASSLGGATNEKLFFGSGTQLSVL.

The rearrangement joins TRBV19 to TRBJ1-2, with 12 positions matching TRBD1. V shed 4 bases, J shed 5 bases, and the junction held 5 bases outside the gene matches. Looked up from germline, CDR1 is LNHDA and CDR2 is SQIVND (reference sequence). The CDR3 runs 15 residues. The CDR3 region is CASSTGTGGQYGYTF. CDR3 coding DNA: TGTGCCAGTAGTACCGGGACAGGGGGCCAATATGGCTACACCTTC.

The gene calls are TRBV2 and TRBJ1-6; D is perhaps TRBD1 (6 bases). Germline CDR1 is SNHLY and CDR2 is FYNNEI. Deletions cut 7 bases from V and 7 bases from J, with 11 bases between. The CDR3 extends over 13 amino acids. In nucleotides, the CDR3 is TGTGCCAGCAAGGGGGAACCGAATTCACCCCTCCACTTT. Its protein is CASKGEPNSPLHF.

This sequence joins TRBV6-5 and TRBJ1-5, with D unclear. Trimming cost V 2 bases and J 6 bases, with 8 bases left between them. The CDR3 sequence is 13 residues long. Germline values: CDR1 MNHEY, CDR2 SVGAGI. CDR3: CASSYRPGQPQHF. CDR3 coding DNA: TGTGCCAGCAGTTACAGGCCAGGTCAGCCCCAGCATTTT.

This clone was detected once. The rearrangement links TRBV14 to TRBJ1-3; no clear D. V was cut by 3 bases and J by 2 bases, with 11 bases left in between. The length of the CDR3 is 15 residues. Germline CDR1 reads SGHDN; CDR2 reads FVKESK. The CDR3 DNA reads TGTGCCAGCAGCCAGGTAGTGGGAGCTGGAAACACCATATATTTT. Translation: CASSQVVGAGNTIYF.

J is TRBJ1-1 and V is TRBV2; a possible D gene is TRBD1 (6 bases). Germline V gene lookup returns CDR1 SNHLY and CDR2 FYNNEI. This CDR3 contains 14 residues. V was shortened by 6 bases and J by 3 bases, with 14 bases between the two germline ends. The CDR3 here is CASRAHGQYTEAFF. The CDR3 DNA is TGTGCCAGCAGGGCCCATGGACAGTACACTGAAGCTTTCTTT.

In its sample, this clone was seen a few times. This chain links TRBV3-1 (or the pseudogene TRBV3-2) with TRBJ2-3; possible D gene TRBD2, 6 bases. This CDR3 is 17 amino acids long. Trimming took 2 bases from V and 1 from J, leaving 16 bases between them. Looked up from germline, CDR1 is LGHDT and CDR2 is YNNKEL (reference sequence). In DNA form, the CDR3 reads TGTGCCAGCAGCCAACGGGGGACTCTGAAGGGCACAGATACGCAGTATTTT. Its protein product is CASSQRGTLKGTDTQYF.

The chain combines TRBV18 with TRBJ1-2, with 8 bases lining up with TRBD1. This CDR3 spans 16 amino acids. The V gene end was trimmed by 0 bases and the J gene end by 1 base; junction bases not matched to a gene: 4. In germline, CDR1 is KGHSH, CDR2 LQKENI. CDR3 region: CASSPPGTGFNYGYTF. CDR3 sequence (DNA): TGTGCCAGCTCACCACCAGGGACAGGTTTTAACTATGGCTACACCTTC. Filled out from reference TRBV18 and TRBJ1-2, the complete variable domain reads NAGVMQNPRHLVRRRGQEARLRCSPMKGHSHVYWYRQLPEEGLKFMVYLQKENIIDESGMPKERFSAEFPKEGPSILRIQQVVRGDSAAYFCASSPPGTGFNYGYTFGSGTRLTVV.

A single count supports this clone. V gene TRBV5-5 combines with J gene TRBJ1-1; no definite D call. The germline V gene encodes CDR1 SGHKS and CDR2 YYEKEE (reference sequence). This CDR3 spans 15 amino acids. Trimming pared 3 bases from V and 1 base from J, leaving 13 bases between. Here the CDR3 reads CASSWVPGGNTEAFF. The CDR3 DNA sequence: TGTGCCAGCAGCTGGGTCCCCGGAGGGAACACTGAAGCTTTCTTT.

The chain joins TRBV6-2 or TRBV6-3 to TRBJ1-1, with a weak D call TRBD1 (6 bases). Per germline, CDR1 MNHEY and CDR2 SVGEGT. The ends were cut back, 6 bases at V and 0 bases at J, with 20 bases in the middle. This CDR3 comprises 17 residues. CDR3 nucleotide sequence: TGTGCCAGCAGCCCTAACCAAGGACAGTCTGTGAACACTGAAGCTTTCTTT. Amino acids: CASSPNQGQSVNTEAFF.

The count of this clone is one. V gene TRBV4-2 combines with J gene TRBJ2-5; D perhaps matches TRBD1 (5 bases). Germline V gives CDR1 LGHNA, CDR2 YNFKEQ. Trimming took off 1 base at V and 5 bases at J, with 17 bases between the two ends. This CDR3 spans 16 amino acids. The DNA for the CDR3 is TGTGCCAGCAGCCAAGGGGGCCTCAGGGTTTGGGAGACCCAGTACTTC. It specifies CASSQGGLRVWETQYF.

This clone is a singleton in its sample. The DNA of the CDR3 is TGTGCCAGCAGTCGGACAGCCGATGGAAACACCATATATTTT. Translating it yields CASSRTADGNTIYF. V is TRBV6-5 and J is TRBJ1-3; tentative D call: TRBD1 (6 bases). V shed 5 bases and J shed 3 bases, with 11 bases lying between them. There are 14 residues in the CDR3. The V gene's germline CDR1 is MNHEY and CDR2 SVGAGI.

The chain recombines TRBV6-5 with TRBJ1-1; D might be TRBD1 (6 bases). Germline V CDR1 and CDR2: MNHEY, SVGAGI. CDR3 length: 14 amino acids. Trimming cost V 2 bases and J 0 bases, with 7 bases left between them. The CDR3 loop reads CASSYGQLNTEAFF. The CDR3 DNA is TGTGCCAGCAGTTACGGACAGCTGAACACTGAAGCTTTCTTT.

V is TRBV7-6 and J is TRBJ1-1, with 8 nucleotides matching TRBD1. Germline V lookup: CDR1 SGHVS, CDR2 FNYEAQ. The CDR3 runs 14 residues. J gave up 11 bases and V 5 bases, and 13 bases lay outside the gene matches. The DNA of the CDR3 is TGTGCCAGCAGCCCCGACCCTAACAGGGGGTACGCTTTCTTT. This sequence encodes CASSPDPNRGYAFF.

V and J are TRBV27 and TRBJ1-2; 7 bases agree with TRBD1. The length of the CDR3 is 13 residues. Germline CDR1 and CDR2: MNHEY and SMNVEV (reference sequence). The junction had 4 bases not matched to a gene; V was cut back by 3 bases and J by 6 bases. CDR3 sequence reads: CASSFRGVHGYTF. CDR3 nucleotide sequence: TGTGCCAGCAGTTTCAGGGGGGTTCATGGCTACACCTTC.

The rearrangement links TRBV6-2 or TRBV6-3 to TRBJ1-2, with TRBD1 matching over 11 bases. V was clipped by 5 bases and J by 3 bases; unmatched bases: 14. CDR3 length: 18 amino acids. Germline CDR1 and CDR2: MNHEY and SVGEGT. In DNA form, the CDR3 reads TGTGCCAGCAGTCATCCCTCGGGACAGGGGGTCCGAGACTATGGCTACACCTTC. Amino acids: CASSHPSGQGVRDYGYTF.

This chain uses TRBV29-1 with TRBJ1-2, with TRBD1 matching 8 bases. The germline V gene encodes CDR1 SQVTM and CDR2 ANQGSEA. The CDR3 consists of 18 residues. V lost 7 bases, J lost 2 bases, and 21 bases stayed unmatched. DNA of the CDR3: TGCAGCGCCTTTTCTAGGGACAGGCGTTTCCCTCTAAACTATGGCTACACCTTC. It codes for CSAFSRDRRFPLNYGYTF.